Listed below are T cell receptor beta chains from one sample, sequenced in a study of T cell repertoires in cytomegalovirus infection. TCRdb re-called the reads with MiXCR, one entry per CDR3 protein. The sample shows roughly 280,000 distinct CDR3 sequences, 12% to 15% of them seen only once. The specimen sequenced was PBMCs. These receptors were collected from a human donor in good health (CMV status not recorded). Some clones in this sample may be carry-over from other donors' samples. CDR3s include the opening cysteine and the closing phenylalanine or tryptophan. Each record gives: J gene, clone size, D gene, V gene, CDR3 protein, CDR3 DNA. A D gene is named only where the DNA matches it firmly. Clone size, where shown, is once, few, many, or a class for clones that have expanded.

j_gene: TRBJ2-1; abundance: NA; d_gene: NA; v_gene: TRBV14; CDR3aa: CASSHSHEQFF; CDR3nt: TGTGCCAGCAGCCACAGCCATGAGCAGTTCTTC
j_gene: TRBJ2-5; abundance: few; d_gene: TRBD2; v_gene: TRBV5-3; CDR3aa: CASSGEGTPETQYF; CDR3nt: TGTGCCAGCAGCGGGGAGGGGACTCCAGAGACCCAGTACTTC
j_gene: TRBJ2-1; abundance: many; d_gene: TRBD1; v_gene: TRBV19; CDR3aa: CASSNRDRIYEQFF; CDR3nt: TGTGCCAGTAGTAACCGGGACAGAATCTATGAGCAGTTCTTC
j_gene: TRBJ2-5; abundance: few; d_gene: NA; v_gene: TRBV29-1; CDR3aa: CSVQTGVRAGETQYF; CDR3nt: TGCAGCGTCCAGACAGGTGTTAGGGCAGGAGAGACCCAGTACTTC
j_gene: TRBJ1-2; abundance: many; d_gene: TRBD1; v_gene: TRBV14; CDR3aa: CASSQYRGRSYGYTF; CDR3nt: TGTGCCAGCAGCCAATACAGGGGGAGGTCATATGGCTACACCTTC
j_gene: TRBJ2-1; abundance: many; d_gene: NA; v_gene: TRBV27; CDR3aa: CASSPRAREPHEQFF; CDR3nt: TGTGCCAGCAGCCCGAGGGCCAGGGAGCCGCATGAGCAGTTCTTC
j_gene: TRBJ1-1; abundance: few; d_gene: NA; v_gene: TRBV7-9; CDR3aa: CASSFRGAGPTEAFF; CDR3nt: TGTGCCAGCAGCTTTAGAGGTGCAGGGCCCACTGAAGCTTTCTTT
j_gene: TRBJ1-4; abundance: NA; d_gene: NA; v_gene: TRBV20-1; CDR3aa: CSAREGFNEKLFF; CDR3nt: TGCAGTGCTAGAGAGGGGTTCAATGAAAAACTGTTTTTT
j_gene: TRBJ2-1; abundance: many; d_gene: NA; v_gene: TRBV7-2; CDR3aa: CASSTPNPETPFF; CDR3nt: TGTGCCAGCAGCACACCAAACCCAGAAACTCCGTTCTTC
j_gene: TRBJ2-3; abundance: few; d_gene: NA; v_gene: TRBV20-1; CDR3aa: CSAKWWGSTDTQYF; CDR3nt: TGCAGTGCAAAATGGTGGGGATCCACAGATACGCAGTATTTT
j_gene: TRBJ2-3; abundance: NA; d_gene: NA; v_gene: TRBV4-2; CDR3aa: CASGYLRTDTQYF; CDR3nt: TGTGCCAGCGGATATCTCCGAACAGATACGCAGTATTTT
j_gene: TRBJ2-7; abundance: many; d_gene: NA; v_gene: TRBV7-2; CDR3aa: CASTNPGFTGNEQYF; CDR3nt: TGTGCCAGCACAAATCCGGGCTTCACTGGGAACGAGCAGTACTTC
j_gene: TRBJ2-7; abundance: many; d_gene: TRBD1; v_gene: TRBV20-1; CDR3aa: CSASGTGMDEQYF; CDR3nt: TGCAGTGCCTCCGGGACAGGGATGGACGAGCAGTACTTC
j_gene: TRBJ2-2; abundance: NA; d_gene: TRBD2; v_gene: TRBV28; CDR3aa: CASLLAGVQNTGELFF; CDR3nt: TGTGCCAGCCTCCTAGCGGGAGTACAGAACACCGGGGAGCTGTTTTTT
j_gene: TRBJ1-5; abundance: many; d_gene: TRBD1; v_gene: TRBV7-2; CDR3aa: CASSSEPRGRASNQPQHF; CDR3nt: TGTGCCAGCAGCTCCGAGCCCAGGGGGCGGGCTAGCAATCAGCCCCAGCATTTT
j_gene: TRBJ2-3; abundance: many; d_gene: TRBD2; v_gene: TRBV7-2; CDR3aa: CASSLVFGGGRTDTQYF; CDR3nt: TGTGCCAGCAGCTTAGTATTCGGGGGGGGGCGGACAGATACGCAGTATTTT
j_gene: TRBJ2-2; abundance: many; d_gene: TRBD2; v_gene: TRBV7-9; CDR3aa: CASSLQWRPSGGPNTGELFF; CDR3nt: TGTGCCAGCAGCTTACAGTGGCGGCCTAGCGGGGGGCCGAACACCGGGGAGCTGTTTTTT
j_gene: TRBJ1-1; abundance: NA; d_gene: TRBD1; v_gene: TRBV7-3; CDR3aa: CASSTRGTAEAFF; CDR3nt: TGTGCCAGCAGCACGAGGGGGACAGCCGAAGCTTTCTTT
j_gene: TRBJ2-3; abundance: many; d_gene: NA; v_gene: TRBV7-2; CDR3aa: CASSFIGGDLPQGQYF; CDR3nt: TGTGCCAGCAGCTTTATCGGCGGGGATCTTCCCCAGGGGCAGTATTTT
j_gene: TRBJ2-3; abundance: NA; d_gene: TRBD2; v_gene: TRBV28; CDR3aa: CASRRTGAGDTDTQYF; CDR3nt: TGTGCCAGCAGGCGAACTGGAGCGGGGGACACAGATACGCAGTATTTT
j_gene: TRBJ1-1; abundance: many; d_gene: TRBD1; v_gene: TRBV29-1; CDR3aa: CSVDSTGAQSEAFF; CDR3nt: TGCAGCGTGGATTCTACAGGGGCCCAATCTGAAGCTTTCTTT
j_gene: TRBJ1-2; abundance: few; d_gene: TRBD1; v_gene: TRBV5-8; CDR3aa: CASSLEGDSGRMRYGYTF; CDR3nt: TGTGCCAGCAGCTTGGAAGGGGACAGCGGCAGGATGCGCTATGGCTACACCTTC
j_gene: TRBJ1-1; abundance: NA; d_gene: NA; v_gene: TRBV15; CDR3aa: CATSRDQRPEAAFF; CDR3nt: TGTGCCACCAGCAGAGATCAACGACCCGAGGCAGCTTTCTTT
j_gene: TRBJ2-3; abundance: NA; d_gene: TRBD1; v_gene: TRBV12-3/TRBV12-4; CDR3aa: CASSPTGTGGSDTQYF; CDR3nt: TGTGCCAGCAGTCCGACCGGGACAGGGGGATCAGATACGCAGTATTTT
j_gene: TRBJ2-7; abundance: few; d_gene: TRBD1; v_gene: TRBV12-5; CDR3aa: CASGSPGERTGILEQYF; CDR3nt: TGTGCTAGTGGTTCCCCTGGGGAAAGGACAGGGATCTTGGAGCAGTACTTC
j_gene: TRBJ1-1; abundance: NA; d_gene: NA; v_gene: TRBV7-9; CDR3aa: CASSSNIPGETEAFF; CDR3nt: TGTGCCAGCAGCTCCAATATTCCAGGAGAGACTGAAGCTTTCTTT
j_gene: TRBJ2-7; abundance: few; d_gene: NA; v_gene: TRBV2; CDR3aa: CASSEVPVQGEQYF; CDR3nt: TGTGCCAGCAGCGAAGTCCCAGTGCAAGGGGAGCAGTACTTC
j_gene: TRBJ2-4; abundance: NA; d_gene: TRBD1; v_gene: TRBV29-1; CDR3aa: CSVGTGAPKNIQYF; CDR3nt: TGCAGCGTTGGGACAGGAGCTCCCAAAAACATTCAGTACTTC
j_gene: TRBJ1-1; abundance: NA; d_gene: NA; v_gene: TRBV3-1; CDR3aa: CASSLSTTEAFF; CDR3nt: TGTGCCAGCAGCCTTTCGACCACTGAAGCTTTCTTT
j_gene: TRBJ1-2; abundance: many; d_gene: NA; v_gene: TRBV7-6; CDR3aa: CASSPGVGLQNFEFGYTF; CDR3nt: TGTGCCAGCAGCCCTGGAGTAGGGCTGCAGAATTTCGAATTCGGCTACACCTTC
j_gene: TRBJ2-1; abundance: few; d_gene: NA; v_gene: TRBV20-1; CDR3aa: CSARQPNEQFF; CDR3nt: TGCAGTGCTAGACAACCAAATGAGCAGTTCTTC
j_gene: TRBJ2-7; abundance: few; d_gene: NA; v_gene: TRBV20-1; CDR3aa: CSATSVGVRSSYEQYF; CDR3nt: TGCAGTGCTACATCTGTCGGAGTGAGGAGCTCCTACGAGCAGTACTTC